This entry is about one TCR beta chain. What antigen it recognizes has not been identified. Base qualities are not recorded, but no much larger clone differs from it by a single base. These data come from a study of CD8+CD57+ T cells in acquired aplastic anemia (dated by TCRdb to the late 2010s). Looking at the study overall: Extracted DNA from sorted CD4+ and CD8+ cells averaged 3.2 ug, ranging from roughly 0.19 to 27.4 ug. CD8+CD57+ expansion was defined as frequency above the mean frequency observed in healthy subjects. Here is what the overall study found, with its caveats: Patients and healthy controls showed no significant difference in CD8+ Simpson's diversity (P=0.060). Although 25 to 30 CD8+ CDR3 sequences were shared by patients and controls, these sequences appeared highly expressed in patients and within the immunodominant clones of patients.

The patients picked for sequencing were ones in whom flow cytometry had shown an expansion of CD8+CD57+ cells. Severe acquired aplastic anemia was diagnosed in all patients according to International Study of Aplastic Anemia and Agranulocytosis and Camitta criteria. At the time blood was sampled, none of the patients had received any therapy. The study deep-sequenced TCR repertoires of sorted CD4+ and CD8+ blood T cells from severe aplastic anemia patients and healthy subjects. In the USA, patient enrollment took place under clinicaltrials.gov protocols 00001620, 01623167, 00001397, 00071045, 00081523 and 00961064. Ficoll-Paque density gradient centrifugation was used to isolate peripheral blood mononuclear cells. Before DNA extraction, CD4+ and CD8+ T cells were sorted with FACS or magnetic beads. Genomic DNA served as template for TCR beta VDJ combination and CDR3 sequence profiling. An Illumina HiSeq 2000 was used for TCR repertoire sequencing. The study's processing was this. Repertoires were assessed using TRBV/TRBJ rearrangement plots, CDR3 size and DJ length profiles, and Simpson's diversity index. The most abundant DNA sequence in the deep sequencing data was defined as the immunodominant clone. CDR3 amino acid sequences were checked for sharing between subjects and were compared against published repertoires and the VDJdb database. The public reads were reprocessed in TCRdb via fastp at Q25 and MiXCR, keeping in-frame beta chains. CDR3 protein duplicates are merged, each entry listing the most common genes and DNA. The authors' filters were not applied to this entry. This sample holds about 180,000 distinct CDR3 sequences; approximately 48% were observed only once. The top ten hold around 13% of the sample.

V ends up 2 bases short and J 8 bases short, with an unmatched junction base count of 2. CDR1 and CDR2 were assigned from the germline V gene (reference sequence) as LNHDA and SQIVND. Counted from cysteine to phenylalanine, this CDR3 has 12 amino acids. The DNA shown is the 36-base CDR3, in frame from base 1. The sample was sorted CD4+, CD8+, or CD8+CD57+ T cells (not recorded which) from PBMCs. The TCR originated in a human donor with aplastic anemia. Here the chain combines TRBV19 and TRBJ1-1, and 7 junctional nucleotides match TRBD1. The nucleotides read TGTGCCAGTAGTATACCGGGACAGGAAGCTTTCTTT. Translated, this gives CASSIPGQEAFF.